The 27 T cell receptor beta chains below come from one sample, sequenced in a study of T cells after yellow fever vaccination. Using its own MiXCR run on the 5' RACE reads, TCRdb lists one record per CDR3 protein. The sample consists of under 250,000 distinct CDR3 sequences, about 7% of them appearing once. The source was CD4+ T cells sorted from PBMCs, collected 15 days after the yellow fever booster vaccination. These receptors were collected from a man aged 25-45 years who received the YFV17D yellow fever vaccine.

This clonotype was picked up a small number of times. The J gene is TRBJ2-3, the V gene TRBV7-9, with 12 bases fitting TRBD2. The length of the CDR3 is 16 residues. Germline assignment: CDR1 SEHNR and CDR2 FQNEAQ (reference sequence). J lost 4 bases, V lost 5 bases, and 7 bases had no gene match. This CDR3 is CASSVDSSGRADTQYF. CDR3 nucleotide sequence: TGTGCCAGCAGCGTTGACTCTAGCGGGAGGGCAGATACGCAGTATTTT.

This clonotype showed up many times. CDR3 sequence reads: CASSLVPGSGQPQHF. The CDR3 nucleotides are TGCGCCAGCAGCTTGGTTCCGGGTTCTGGTCAGCCCCAGCATTTT. The chain links TRBV5-1 to TRBJ1-5; no clear D gene. Deletions cut 0 bases from V and 6 bases from J, with 13 bases between. The CDR3 is 15 residues long. CDR1 is SGHRS and CDR2 is YFSETQ in the germline V gene.

In its sample, this clonotype was seen many times. The chain uses TRBV7-2 and TRBJ1-3, with D possibly being TRBD1 (6 bases). Germline V gives CDR1 SGHTA, CDR2 FQGNSA. V dropped 10 bases and J dropped 0 bases, with 16 bases sitting between them. The CDR3 has 15 residues. CDR3 nucleotide sequence: TGTGCCACCCGATCGGGGGCCACCTCTGGAAACACCATATATTTT. Encoded protein: CATRSGATSGNTIYF.

This clonotype was seen only a few times. The CDR3 DNA sequence: TGTGCCAGCAGCCCAGGGGTCATAGAGACCCAGTACTTC. Encoded protein: CASSPGVIETQYF. The V and J genes are TRBV7-9 and TRBJ2-5; maybe TRBD1 (6 bases). Germline values: CDR1 SEHNR, CDR2 FQNEAQ (reference sequence). Between the trimmed V and J ends, which lost 5 bases and 4 bases, there was a span of 11 bases. This CDR3 is 13 amino acids long.

This clonotype was found a few times. J is TRBJ2-3 and V is TRBV6-2 or TRBV6-3; D possibly matches TRBD1 or TRBD2 (5 bases each). V was clipped by 7 bases and J by 2 bases, with 22 bases between them. Germline V lookup: CDR1 MNHEY, CDR2 SVGEGT. The CDR3 totals 17 residues. CDR3 residues: CASTTIPGRRHTDTQYF. The CDR3 bases are TGTGCCAGCACTACGATACCGGGACGCCGACACACAGATACGCAGTATTTT.

This clonotype was observed a handful of times. The chain couples TRBV9 to TRBJ2-1; the D call may be TRBD1 or TRBD2 (6 bases each). V lost 2 bases, J lost 9 bases, and 18 bases lay in between. This CDR3 is 15 amino acids long. CDR1 is SGDLS and CDR2 is YYNGEE in the germline V gene. For the CDR3, the DNA is TGTGCCAGCAGCGTTTCCGGGACGGGGGCTGTTGAGCAGTTCTTC. As protein: CASSVSGTGAVEQFF.

Many counts were recorded for this clonotype. A read error may account for a junction end that differs from germline. The CDR3 spells CASSLILGNEQFF. CDR3 in DNA: TGTGCCAGCAGCTTAATACTCGGGAATGAGCAGTTCTTC. The V and J genes are TRBV5-1 and TRBJ2-1; D is undetermined. The V gene's germline CDR1 is SGHRS and CDR2 YFSETQ. This CDR3 region has 13 residues. Filled out from reference TRBV5-1 and TRBJ2-1, the complete variable domain reads KAGVTQTPRYLIKTRGQQVTLSCSPISGHRSVSWYQQTPGQGLQFLFEYFSETQRNKGNFPGRFSGRQFSNSRSEMNVSTLELGDSALYLCASSLILGNEQFFGPGTRLTVL.

The rearrangement joins TRBV24-1 to TRBJ2-1; 16 nucleotides line up with TRBD2. CDR1 and CDR2 (germline): KGHDR, SFDVKD. The CDR3 extends over 20 amino acids. Trimming cost V 3 bases and J 5 bases; bases outside gene matches: 12. Here the CDR3 DNA reads TGTGCCACCAGTGATGCCGGGACTAGCGGGAGGGTGACGTCCCACAATGAGCAGTTCTTC. Translating it yields CATSDAGTSGRVTSHNEQFF.

This clonotype was observed a few times. V usage is TRBV4-3 and J usage is TRBJ2-1, with 12 positions matching TRBD2. J lost 0 bases, V lost 3 bases, and 6 bases had no gene match. Germline V CDR1 and CDR2: LGHNA, YSLEER. This CDR3 has 18 amino acids. The CDR3 sequence is CASSQEGLAGYSYNEQFF. The CDR3 DNA reads as TGCGCCAGCAGCCAGGAAGGACTAGCGGGATACTCCTACAATGAGCAGTTCTTC.

This clonotype was recorded many times. The chain employs TRBV2 and TRBJ2-1; D is ambiguous. The CDR3 spans 17 residues. CDR1 and CDR2 (germline): SNHLY, FYNNEI. Trimming took 0 bases from V and 0 from J, leaving 12 bases between them. This CDR3 reads CASSEALALSSYNEQFF. The CDR3 bases are TGTGCCAGCAGTGAAGCATTAGCCTTGAGCTCCTACAATGAGCAGTTCTTC.

This clonotype occurred a few times. The CDR3 bases are TGTGCCATATCCGGGACTAGCGGCCCCGCGGGGCAGTTCTTC. Translated, it gives CAISGTSGPAGQFF. The rearrangement uses TRBV10-3 and TRBJ2-1; 11 nucleotides align to TRBD2. The CDR3 totals 14 residues. V lost 9 bases to trimming and J lost 12 bases; unmatched junction nucleotides: 13. Germline lookup yields CDR1 ENHRY and CDR2 SYGVKD.

This clonotype appeared a few times. The CDR3 spells CASSFLRTSGTSYEQYF. CDR3 nucleotide sequence: TGCGCCAGCAGCTTCCTCAGGACTAGCGGGACCTCCTACGAGCAGTACTTC. V and J are TRBV5-1 and TRBJ2-7; TRBD2 agrees at 12 bases. Germline CDR1 is SGHRS and CDR2 is YFSETQ. The CDR3 is made up of 17 amino acids. The V segment lost 2 bases and the J segment 0 bases; nucleotides outside the gene matches: 6.

The chain uses TRBV29-1 and TRBJ2-1, with D maybe TRBD2 (5 bases). Trimming pared 6 bases from V and 2 bases from J, leaving 26 bases between. Germline V gene lookup returns CDR1 SQVTM and CDR2 ANQGSEA. CDR3 length: 18 residues. CDR3 sequence: CSVSGWLAPSTAYNEQFF. CDR3 DNA sequence: TGCAGCGTGTCGGGATGGCTAGCACCTTCTACCGCCTACAATGAGCAGTTCTTC.

The table lists this clonotype with a few counts. This chain joins TRBV5-1 and TRBJ2-1, with 7 bases identical to TRBD1. The CDR3 has 16 residues. V gave up 2 bases and J gave up 3 bases; unmatched junction bases: 8. Germline loops: CDR1 SGHRS, CDR2 YFSETQ. CDR3 sequence (DNA): TGCGCCAGCAGCTTCGCCAGACAGGGTGGCTACAATGAGCAGTTCTTC. It translates to CASSFARQGGYNEQFF.

The table lists this clonotype with many counts. The V call is TRBV29-1, the J call TRBJ1-6, with D tentatively TRBD1 (5 bases). Trimming shortened V by 6 bases and J by 5 bases, and 11 bases separated the two germline ends. Germline lookup yields CDR1 SQVTM and CDR2 ANQGSEA. The CDR3 covers 13 residues. The DNA for the CDR3 is TGCAGCGTGAAACAGGAAAATAATTCACCCCTCCACTTT. Its translation: CSVKQENNSPLHF.

This clonotype has a handful of counts. The genes are TRBV19 and TRBJ2-7, with 10 nucleotides matching TRBD1. The germline gives CDR1 LNHDA, CDR2 SQIVND (reference sequence). V dropped 3 bases and J dropped 5; count of bases not matched to a gene: 7. The CDR3 consists of 15 residues. The CDR3 here is CASSIPGQGTHEQYF. Here the CDR3 DNA reads TGTGCCAGTAGTATCCCGGGACAGGGGACGCACGAGCAGTACTTC.

The table lists this clonotype with many counts. The rearrangement uses TRBV6-2 or TRBV6-3 and TRBJ2-1, with D tentatively TRBD2 (5 bases). Trimming took off 2 bases at V and 0 bases at J, with 8 bases between the two ends. The length of the CDR3 is 15 residues. Per the germline V gene, CDR1 is MNHEY and CDR2 is SVGEGT. CDR3 region: CASSYTDFSYNEQFF. The DNA for the CDR3 is TGTGCCAGCAGTTACACGGACTTCTCCTACAATGAGCAGTTCTTC.

This clonotype was observed many times. The J gene is TRBJ2-7, the V gene TRBV20-1; no definite D call. This CDR3 contains 14 residues. Germline CDR1 is DFQATT and CDR2 is SNEGSKA (reference sequence). The ends were cut back, 5 bases at V and 0 bases at J, with 14 bases in the middle. The CDR3 DNA reads as TGCAGTGCTGGCCCTAGGACGTCCTCCTACGAGCAGTACTTC. Translation gives CSAGPRTSSYEQYF.

This clonotype was observed a handful of times. The chain is built from TRBV12-3 or TRBV12-4 and TRBJ1-1, with D possibly being TRBD1 (6 bases). V lost 3 bases and J lost 4, with 9 bases in between. This CDR3 comprises 13 residues. The CDR3 spells CASSFQGSTEAFF. The CDR3 nucleotides read TGTGCCAGCAGTTTCCAGGGGAGCACTGAAGCTTTCTTT.

This clonotype was observed at least ten times. This chain connects TRBV5-4 to TRBJ2-3; tentatively, D is TRBD1 (6 bases). V shed 7 bases and J shed 2 bases, with 20 bases lying between them. The length of the CDR3 is 16 residues. Germline CDR1 and CDR2: SGHNT and YYREEE (reference sequence). In DNA, the CDR3 is TGTGCCAGCCGACCGGGACACCGGAAGAACACAGATACGCAGTATTTT. Its translation: CASRPGHRKNTDTQYF.

The chain links TRBV20-1 to TRBJ2-1, with 16 bases identical to TRBD2. The CDR3 sequence is 18 residues long. The J segment lost 9 bases and the V segment lost 2 bases, leaving 13 bases of the junction unmatched. Germline values: CDR1 DFQATT, CDR2 SNEGSKA (reference sequence). CDR3 loop: CSARSTGTSGRGVAEQFF. The DNA of the CDR3 is TGCAGTGCTAGATCCACCGGGACTAGCGGGAGGGGAGTCGCTGAGCAGTTCTTC.

This clonotype has a count of ten or more. This sequence joins TRBV20-1 and TRBJ1-5, with TRBD1 matching 10 bases. The germline V gene has CDR1 DFQATT and CDR2 SNEGSKA (reference sequence). Unmatched junction bases numbered 5, after V lost 3 bases and J lost 3 bases. This CDR3 contains 15 residues. The CDR3 coding sequence is TGCAGTGCTAGGCGGGACAGGGGAACCAATCAGCCCCAGCATTTT. Its protein product is CSARRDRGTNQPQHF.

This clonotype was detected ten times or more. The chain is built from TRBV20-1 and TRBJ2-7; D is ambiguous. Germline V gene lookup returns CDR1 DFQATT and CDR2 SNEGSKA (reference sequence). V gave up 6 bases and J gave up 2 bases, with 14 bases separating them. The CDR3 length is 13 residues. The CDR3 protein is CSAIGGLTYEQYF. The CDR3 DNA reads TGCAGTGCCATCGGCGGTCTTACCTACGAGCAGTACTTC.

This clonotype was detected a few times. The chain employs TRBV5-6 and TRBJ2-7; a possible D gene is TRBD1 (5 bases). V shed 4 bases and J shed 0 bases, with 14 bases lying between them. Germline assignment: CDR1 SGHDT and CDR2 YYEEEE. CDR3 length equals 15 residues. The CDR3 sequence: CASSIGHWGSYEQYF. As DNA, the CDR3 is TGTGCCAGCAGCATCGGACATTGGGGCTCCTACGAGCAGTACTTC. The entire variable domain, with the rest obtained from reference TRBV5-6 and TRBJ2-7, is as follows: DAGVTQSPTHLIKTRGQQVTLRCSPKSGHDTVSWYQQALGQGPQFIFQYYEEEERQRGNFPDRFSGHQFPNYSSELNVNALLLGDSALYLCASSIGHWGSYEQYFGPGTRLTVT.

This clonotype was picked up a small number of times. At one of its ends the junction is not consistent with the germline gene, which may arise from a read error. The chain employs TRBV7-2 and TRBJ1-4; 9 bases map to TRBD1. Germline V gives CDR1 SGHTA, CDR2 FQGNSA. This CDR3 is 15 amino acids long. The CDR3 loop reads CASSLGDRAKEKLFF. For the CDR3, the DNA is TGTGCCAGCAGCTTAGGGGACAGGGCTAAGGAAAAACTGTTTTTT.

This clonotype has ten or more counts. V usage is TRBV10-3 and J usage is TRBJ1-2, with 7 bases lining up with TRBD1. The CDR3 covers 14 residues. Germline loops: CDR1 ENHRY, CDR2 SYGVKD. V dropped 10 bases and J dropped 8; count of bases not matched to a gene: 16. The CDR3 loop reads CATVTGTQGSGYTF. For the CDR3, the DNA is TGTGCCACAGTAACCGGGACACAGGGGTCCGGCTACACCTTC.

At least ten counts were recorded for this clonotype. The chain uses TRBV12-3 or TRBV12-4 and TRBJ2-7; 8 bases map to TRBD2. The trim removed 1 base at V and 1 base at J, leaving 0 bases unmatched. The CDR3 is 14 amino acids. This CDR3 reads CASSLGGGSYEQYF. The CDR3, as DNA: TGTGCCAGCAGTTTAGGCGGGGGGTCCTACGAGCAGTACTTC.